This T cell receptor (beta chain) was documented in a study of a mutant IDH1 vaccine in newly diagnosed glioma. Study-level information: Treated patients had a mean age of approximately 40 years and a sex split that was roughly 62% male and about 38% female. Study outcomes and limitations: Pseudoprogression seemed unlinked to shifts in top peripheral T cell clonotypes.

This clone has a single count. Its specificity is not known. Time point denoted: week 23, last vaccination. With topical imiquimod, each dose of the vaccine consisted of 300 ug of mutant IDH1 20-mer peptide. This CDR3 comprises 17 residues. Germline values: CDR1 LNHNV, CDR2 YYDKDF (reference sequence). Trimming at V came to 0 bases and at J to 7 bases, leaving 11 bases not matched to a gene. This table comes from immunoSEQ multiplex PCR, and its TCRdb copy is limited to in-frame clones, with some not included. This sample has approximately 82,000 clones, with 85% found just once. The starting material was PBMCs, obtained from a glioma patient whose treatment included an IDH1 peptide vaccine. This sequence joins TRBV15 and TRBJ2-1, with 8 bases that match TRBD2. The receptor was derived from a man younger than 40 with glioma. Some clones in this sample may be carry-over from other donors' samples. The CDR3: CATSRDPGRVRNNEQFF. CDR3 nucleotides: TGTGCCACCAGCAGAGATCCCGGGAGGGTAAGAAATAATGAGCAGTTCTTC.